The rows below give T cell receptor beta chains drawn from one sample of a study of cytomegalovirus exposure and HLA in healthy donors. Clones were sequenced by immunoSEQ multiplex PCR, and TCRdb holds only the in-frame ones, with some missing. The sample includes approximately 210,000 clones, around 84% of them seen just once. The sample was PBMCs. Receptor source: a woman aged 18-29 years in good health and CMV-seronegative. CDR3s include the opening cysteine and the closing phenylalanine or tryptophan. The D gene is left open where the match is weak. The size entry is marked missing in some rows and otherwise reads once, few, many or a size class.

clone_size j_call d_call v_call cdr3_nt cdr3_aa
NA TRBJ1-2 TRBD1 TRBV30 TGTGCCTGGGTAGATAGGGACAGGAGTAATCGTAACTATGGCTACACCTTC CAWVDRDRSNRNYGYTF
few TRBJ1-2 TRBD1 TRBV5-1 TGCGCCAGCAGCTTAAAGCTGGGACAGGGCTATGGCTACACCTTC CASSLKLGQGYGYTF
NA TRBJ1-2 TRBD1 TRBV29-1 TGCAGCGTTGAGGTTTCTAGGCCCCCGGCCGCAGGGGGCAACTATGGCTACACCTTC CSVEVSRPPAAGGNYGYTF
NA TRBJ2-2 NA TRBV11-2 TGTGCCAGCAGCTTAGCTACCGGTAGCGCCGGGGAGCTGTTTTTT CASSLATGSAGELFF
NA TRBJ2-5 TRBD2 TRBV5-4 TGTGCCAGCAGCCGGCGGGGAGGGGAAGAGACCCAGTACTTC CASSRRGGEETQYF
NA TRBJ2-7 NA TRBV7-9 TGTGCCAGCAGCATAGCGGCCTCCTACGAGCAGTACTTC CASSIAASYEQYF
NA TRBJ2-5 NA TRBV29-1 TGCAGCTGCAATCGGGCGGGGACCGGGGGGACCCAGTACTTC CSCNRAGTGGTQYF
NA TRBJ2-1 NA TRBV25-1 TGTGCCAGCAGCGAATACAGCGGCGGAGCCCGGAATGAGCAGTTCTTC CASSEYSGGARNEQFF
NA TRBJ2-5 NA TRBV19 TGTGCCAGTAGTACAAGCCGGGGACTTACCCTGGGGGAGACCCAGTACTTC CASSTSRGLTLGETQYF
NA TRBJ2-7 TRBD2 TRBV5-1 TGCGCCAGCAGCGCCTCGGGACTAGCGGGAGGGTACTACGAGCAGTACTTC CASSASGLAGGYYEQYF
NA TRBJ1-2 TRBD1 TRBV5-1 TGCGCCAGCAGCACGGGCTCGGGACAGGGATTAGATGGCTACACCTTC CASSTGSGQGLDGYTF
NA TRBJ2-3 TRBD1 TRBV19 TGTGCCAGTAGTACCGGGACAGGGTCAGATACGCAGTATTTT CASSTGTGSDTQYF
NA TRBJ1-4 TRBD1 TRBV5-1 TGCGCCAGCAGACAGGGGGCATCGACTAATGAAAAACTGTTTTTT CASRQGASTNEKLFF
NA TRBJ2-5 TRBD1 TRBV7-3 TGTGCCAGCAGCAAGACAGGGCTCGGGGCCCAGTACTTC CASSKTGLGAQYF
once TRBJ1-1 NA TRBV7-9 TGTGCCAGCAGCTTTGGCCAGGGGAGCACTGAAGCTTTCTTT CASSFGQGSTEAFF
few TRBJ2-1 NA TRBV9 TGTGCCAGCAGCGTAGGAGGTGATTGGAATGAGCAGTTCTTC CASSVGGDWNEQFF
NA TRBJ1-6 TRBD1 TRBV28 TGTGCCAGCAGCGATGAGTTGACAGGGCGACTGAATTCACCCCTCCACTTT CASSDELTGRLNSPLHF
NA TRBJ1-3 TRBD1 TRBV7-9 TGTGCCAGCAGCTCAGGGACAGTCTCTGGAAACACCATATATTTT CASSSGTVSGNTIYF
NA TRBJ1-2 NA TRBV20-1 TGCAGTGCTAGTCTTCCCTATGGCTACACCTTC CSASLPYGYTF
NA TRBJ1-4 NA TRBV6-1 TGTGCCAGCAGTGAATACAGGACTACGGGGTATAATGAAAAACTGTTTTTT CASSEYRTTGYNEKLFF
NA TRBJ2-5 TRBD2 TRBV11-3 TGTGCCAGCAGCCCCGGGGGGCAAGAGACCCAGTACTTC CASSPGGQETQYF
NA TRBJ1-2 NA TRBV6-1 TGTGCCAGCAGTGTCCGGGACACAACTAACTATGGCTACACCTTC CASSVRDTTNYGYTF
NA TRBJ1-6 TRBD1 TRBV6-1 TGTGCCAGCAGTGGACAGGGGCTCAGTAATTCACCCCTCCACTTT CASSGQGLSNSPLHF
NA TRBJ2-1 TRBD1 TRBV15 TGTGCCACCAGCAGGGACAGGGGGTGGTACAATGAGCAGTTCTTC CATSRDRGWYNEQFF
NA TRBJ1-1 NA TRBV6-5 TGTGCCAGCAGACCGACCGTCGACACTGTGACTGAAGCTTTCTTT CASRPTVDTVTEAFF
NA TRBJ2-6 NA TRBV28 TGTGCCAGCAGTCCCCAGGGTCAGGGTGGGGCCAACGTCCTGACTTTC CASSPQGQGGANVLTF
NA TRBJ1-2 NA TRBV7-9 TGTGCCAGCAGCCCAGGGCAGGGGACTAACTATGGCTACACCTTC CASSPGQGTNYGYTF
NA TRBJ1-2 TRBD1 TRBV30 TGTGCCTGGAGTGGCGGAAGGACAGGGTTTGGCGGCTACACCTTC CAWSGGRTGFGGYTF
NA TRBJ2-7 NA TRBV2 TGTGCCAGCAGTGAATCGTGGACAGCACCCTTACGAGAGCAGTACTTC CASSESWTAPLREQYF
few TRBJ1-1 NA TRBV28 TGTGCCAGCAGTCTGATGAGGGCTGAAGCTTTCTTT CASSLMRAEAFF
NA TRBJ1-1 NA TRBV7-9 TGTGCCAGCAGCTTAAATCAGGGGACCACTGAAGCTTTCTTT CASSLNQGTTEAFF
NA TRBJ2-1 NA TRBV7-2 TGTGCCAGCAGCCCCCGGTTAGGGAGCTCCTACAATGAGCAGTTCTTC CASSPRLGSSYNEQFF
NA TRBJ2-3 NA TRBV30 TGTGCCTGGAGTGTAGGGGGGGGCACAGATACGCAGTATTTT CAWSVGGGTDTQYF
NA TRBJ1-1 TRBD1 TRBV29-1 TGCAGCGACTGGACAGGTCTAAACACTGAAGCTTTCTTT CSDWTGLNTEAFF
NA TRBJ1-6 NA TRBV4-1 TGCGCCAGCAGCCAAGAATCGGGGGGTGGTTCACCCCTCCACTTT CASSQESGGGSPLHF
NA TRBJ2-1 TRBD2 TRBV12-5 TGTGCTAGTGGGGGGAGGACTAGCGGTCTCCAGAGGGTCAATGAGCAGTTCTTC CASGGRTSGLQRVNEQFF
NA TRBJ1-1 NA TRBV11-2 TGTGCCAGCAGCTCGTCCCGGGGGGGCGCGTACACTGAAGCTTTCTTT CASSSSRGGAYTEAFF
NA TRBJ2-3 TRBD2 TRBV9 TGTGCCAGCAGCGTAGCCCCGCCTAGCGGGGCGGGAGATACGCAGTATTTT CASSVAPPSGAGDTQYF
NA TRBJ2-1 NA TRBV30 TGTGCCTGGAGTGTAACAGGGATGTACAATGAGCAGTTCTTC CAWSVTGMYNEQFF
NA TRBJ1-4 NA TRBV6-1 TGTGCCAGCAGTGACGGGGGTTCTGAAAAACTGTTTTTT CASSDGGSEKLFF
NA TRBJ2-7 NA TRBV14 TGTGCCAGCAGCCAAGTCTTCGGGAGCTCCTACGAGCAGTACTTC CASSQVFGSSYEQYF
NA TRBJ2-3 NA TRBV30 TGTGCCTGGAGTGGAGGGAGGTTAGATACGCAGTATTTT CAWSGGRLDTQYF
NA TRBJ1-5 NA TRBV19 TGTGCCAGTACCCCCTGGGGGCCGTATAGCAATCAGCCCCAGCATTTT CASTPWGPYSNQPQHF
once TRBJ2-2 TRBD1 TRBV18 TGTGCCAGCTCACCGTTTCGGGACAGCTCGAACACCGGGGAGCTGTTTTTT CASSPFRDSSNTGELFF
few TRBJ2-1 TRBD2 TRBV7-3 TGTGCCAGCAGCCAAGGGGTAGCGGGAGGAACCTACTACAATGAGCAGTTCTTC CASSQGVAGGTYYNEQFF
NA TRBJ2-3 TRBD2 TRBV13 TGTGCCAGCAGCCTGGGACTAGCGGCAGATACGCAGTATTTT CASSLGLAADTQYF
NA TRBJ2-3 NA TRBV10-3 TGTGCCATCAGTCCCCGGACTAGCACAGATACGCAGTATTTT CAISPRTSTDTQYF
NA TRBJ1-5 NA TRBV30 TGTGCCTGGAGTGCGGGGAATAGCAATCAGCCCCAGCATTTT CAWSAGNSNQPQHF
once TRBJ2-1 TRBD2 TRBV7-7 TGTGCTAGCAGCCCCGGGACTAGTAATGAGCAGTTCTTC CASSPGTSNEQFF
once TRBJ1-5 NA TRBV5-5 TGTGCCAGCAGCTCCAGGGGAGAGTCCTTGGGCAATCAGCCCCAGCATTTT CASSSRGESLGNQPQHF
NA TRBJ2-3 TRBD2 TRBV19 TGTGCCAGTAGTAGGTCGATATTGGGTAGCGGGACCACAGATACGCAGTATTTT CASSRSILGSGTTDTQYF
NA TRBJ2-7 NA TRBV30 TGTGCCTGGAGTGTGGGGCTAGTTAGGAACGAGCAGTACTTC CAWSVGLVRNEQYF
NA TRBJ1-3 NA TRBV6-5 TGTGCCAGCAGTTTGTCCTTTACTGGAAACACCATATATTTT CASSLSFTGNTIYF
NA TRBJ2-1 TRBD2 TRBV5-8 TGTGCCAGCAGCCTAGGACTAGCGGAATACAATGAGCAGTTCTTC CASSLGLAEYNEQFF
NA TRBJ1-5 TRBD1 TRBV28 TGTGCCAGCAGTTCCCAACAGGGGTACAGCAATCAGCCCCAGCATTTT CASSSQQGYSNQPQHF
NA TRBJ2-1 NA TRBV7-2 TGTGCCAGCAGCTGGGGCGGGAGCAGGGGTGAGCAGTTCTTC CASSWGGSRGEQFF
NA TRBJ2-7 TRBD2 TRBV4-1 TGCGCCAGCAGCCAAGGGCCGGGAGGGCTCTACGAGCAGTACTTC CASSQGPGGLYEQYF
NA TRBJ1-4 NA TRBV6-5 TGTGCCAGCACCGGCGGGGGTAGAGAAGAAAAACTGTTTTTT CASTGGGREEKLFF
NA TRBJ1-1 NA TRBV5-1 TGCGCCAGCAGCTTGGGGACAGCCACTGAAGCTTTCTTT CASSLGTATEAFF
NA TRBJ2-2 NA TRBV11-2 TGTGCCAGCAGCTTAGAGACCAAAAGGGGCGTGAATTCCGGGGAGCTGTTTTTT CASSLETKRGVNSGELFF